A selection of T cell receptor beta chains follows, all from one sample in a study of blood T cell repertoires in COVID-19. TCRdb's table, derived via immunoSEQ multiplex PCR, lists solely in-frame clones and lacks some. The sample shows approximately 500,000 clones, roughly 85% of them seen only once. What was sequenced was peripheral blood. The receptors derive from a human donor in a cohort sampled during active COVID-19. Both conserved end residues are part of each CDR3. A D gene is named only where the DNA matches it firmly. Clone size is shown for a subset of rows, as once, few, many or a class of expanded clone.

d_gene: NA
abundance: NA
v_gene: TRBV6-5
j_gene: TRBJ1-1
CDR3nt: TGTGCCAGCTGTTGGGGGGATTCAGGCGGTGAAGCTTTCTTT
CDR3aa: CASCWGDSGGEAFF

d_gene: TRBD1
abundance: NA
v_gene: TRBV11-2
j_gene: TRBJ1-2
CDR3nt: TGTGCCAGCAGCTTAGTCCAGGGGGCTCGTGGCTACACCTTC
CDR3aa: CASSLVQGARGYTF

d_gene: NA
abundance: once
v_gene: TRBV29-1
j_gene: TRBJ2-5
CDR3nt: TGCAGCGCATCCGCTACAGGGACGAAGGAGACCCAGTACTTC
CDR3aa: CSASATGTKETQYF

d_gene: TRBD2
abundance: once
v_gene: TRBV4-3
j_gene: TRBJ2-7
CDR3nt: TGCGCCAGCAGCCAGGGACTAGCGCGTACCTACGAGCAGTACTTC
CDR3aa: CASSQGLARTYEQYF

d_gene: TRBD1
abundance: NA
v_gene: TRBV6-5
j_gene: TRBJ1-5
CDR3nt: TGTGCCAGCAGTTACTCGGGACAGGGATTCAATCAGCCCCAGCATTTT
CDR3aa: CASSYSGQGFNQPQHF

d_gene: TRBD2
abundance: NA
v_gene: TRBV7-3
j_gene: TRBJ2-1
CDR3nt: TGTGCCAGCAGCTTAGCCCGGGTAGCGGGGTACAATGAGCAGTTCTTC
CDR3aa: CASSLARVAGYNEQFF

d_gene: NA
abundance: few
v_gene: TRBV5-4
j_gene: TRBJ2-5
CDR3nt: TGTGCCAGCAGCCCCCAGGGACTGATTCAAGAGACCCAGTACTTC
CDR3aa: CASSPQGLIQETQYF

d_gene: TRBD1
abundance: NA
v_gene: TRBV29-1
j_gene: TRBJ1-1
CDR3nt: TGCAGCGTTAACAGGGGTAACACTGAAGCTTTCTTT
CDR3aa: CSVNRGNTEAFF

d_gene: TRBD1
abundance: NA
v_gene: TRBV19
j_gene: TRBJ2-7
CDR3nt: TGTGCCAGTAGTATTGTGACAGGGGTTCTGTACGAGCAGTACTTC
CDR3aa: CASSIVTGVLYEQYF

d_gene: NA
abundance: NA
v_gene: TRBV7-2
j_gene: TRBJ2-1
CDR3nt: TGTGCCAGCAGCTTAGTAGGCCCGGCGGAGAATGAGCAGTTCTTC
CDR3aa: CASSLVGPAENEQFF

d_gene: NA
abundance: once
v_gene: TRBV5-1
j_gene: TRBJ1-3
CDR3nt: TGCGCCAGCAGCCCGGGGACGGCGGGGGGCACCATATATTTT
CDR3aa: CASSPGTAGGTIYF

d_gene: NA
abundance: NA
v_gene: TRBV7-9
j_gene: TRBJ2-1
CDR3nt: TGTGCCAGCAGCTTTTCCGCGGGGCCGAGCTCCTACAATGAGCAGTTCTTC
CDR3aa: CASSFSAGPSSYNEQFF

d_gene: NA
abundance: NA
v_gene: TRBV6-5
j_gene: TRBJ1-1
CDR3nt: TGTGCCAGCAGTTACACGAAAGCAGGAAACACTGAAGCTTTCTTT
CDR3aa: CASSYTKAGNTEAFF

d_gene: TRBD1
abundance: NA
v_gene: TRBV25-1
j_gene: TRBJ1-3
CDR3nt: TGTGCCAGCAGTGAATTCACAGGGGCTGGAAACACCATATATTTT
CDR3aa: CASSEFTGAGNTIYF

d_gene: NA
abundance: NA
v_gene: TRBV28
j_gene: TRBJ2-3
CDR3nt: TGTGCCAGCAGTTTACCCAGGGATCCAGATACGCAGTATTTT
CDR3aa: CASSLPRDPDTQYF

d_gene: TRBD2
abundance: NA
v_gene: TRBV10-3
j_gene: TRBJ2-3
CDR3nt: TGTGCCACTTCGACTCGGACTAGCGGGGACCCCACAGATACGCAGTATTTT
CDR3aa: CATSTRTSGDPTDTQYF

d_gene: NA
abundance: NA
v_gene: TRBV28
j_gene: TRBJ1-2
CDR3nt: TGTGCCAGCAGCCATGAGGGGCGGGGGAACTATGGCTACACCTTC
CDR3aa: CASSHEGRGNYGYTF

d_gene: NA
abundance: NA
v_gene: TRBV29-1
j_gene: TRBJ1-1
CDR3nt: TGCAGCGTAGTCAGGGGTGGAATGAACACTGAAGCTTTCTTT
CDR3aa: CSVVRGGMNTEAFF

d_gene: NA
abundance: NA
v_gene: TRBV19
j_gene: TRBJ2-5
CDR3nt: TGTGCCAGTAGTGCAGGACAGCAAGAGACCCAGTACTTC
CDR3aa: CASSAGQQETQYF

d_gene: TRBD1
abundance: NA
v_gene: TRBV5-6
j_gene: TRBJ1-3
CDR3nt: TGTGCCAGCAGTTTGTTTCCAGGGGGTGCTGGAAACACCATATATTTT
CDR3aa: CASSLFPGGAGNTIYF

d_gene: TRBD2
abundance: NA
v_gene: TRBV9
j_gene: TRBJ2-3
CDR3nt: TGTGCCAGCAGCGTAGAGAAGACTAGCCCCACAGATACGCAGTATTTT
CDR3aa: CASSVEKTSPTDTQYF

d_gene: NA
abundance: NA
v_gene: TRBV11-3
j_gene: TRBJ2-5
CDR3nt: TGTGCCAGCAGCTCCGGTACGGGGACCCAGTACTTC
CDR3aa: CASSSGTGTQYF

d_gene: TRBD1
abundance: NA
v_gene: TRBV6-2/TRBV6-3
j_gene: TRBJ1-5
CDR3nt: TGTGCCAGCAGCGGCGGGACAGGGGGCAATCAGCCCCAGCATTTT
CDR3aa: CASSGGTGGNQPQHF

d_gene: NA
abundance: once
v_gene: TRBV6-5
j_gene: TRBJ2-1
CDR3nt: TGTGCCAGCAGGCAAAGACAGAGCAGTGAGCAGTTCTTC
CDR3aa: CASRQRQSSEQFF

d_gene: TRBD1
abundance: few
v_gene: TRBV7-9
j_gene: TRBJ1-1
CDR3nt: TGTGCCAGCAGCTTCGGACAGGGCACTGAAGCTTTCTTT
CDR3aa: CASSFGQGTEAFF

d_gene: TRBD2
abundance: NA
v_gene: TRBV7-8
j_gene: TRBJ2-7
CDR3nt: TGTGCCAGCAGCCGAGGCGGGAGGGCCTACGAGCAGTACTTC
CDR3aa: CASSRGGRAYEQYF

d_gene: NA
abundance: NA
v_gene: TRBV10-3
j_gene: TRBJ1-1
CDR3nt: TGTGCCATCAGTGAGCGAGACAGCCGGTCTGAAGCTTTCTTT
CDR3aa: CAISERDSRSEAFF

d_gene: NA
abundance: NA
v_gene: TRBV21-1
j_gene: TRBJ1-2
CDR3nt: TGTGCCAGCAACGACCTAGGACAGGGGGCGGATGGCTATGGCTACACCTTC
CDR3aa: CASNDLGQGADGYGYTF

d_gene: NA
abundance: NA
v_gene: TRBV7-9
j_gene: TRBJ2-1
CDR3nt: TGTGCCAGCAGCTTAGACCTAGACGATGAGCAGTTCTTC
CDR3aa: CASSLDLDDEQFF

d_gene: NA
abundance: NA
v_gene: TRBV19
j_gene: TRBJ2-6
CDR3nt: TGTGCCAGTGGGGGGGCAGGGGCCAACGTCCTGACTTTC
CDR3aa: CASGGAGANVLTF

d_gene: NA
abundance: NA
v_gene: TRBV19
j_gene: TRBJ1-3
CDR3nt: TGTGCCAGTTCCATCTCTGGAAACACCATATATTTT
CDR3aa: CASSISGNTIYF

d_gene: NA
abundance: NA
v_gene: TRBV6-1
j_gene: TRBJ1-4
CDR3nt: TGTGCCAGCAGTGAAGTTTTACGTACAGGCACAACTAATGAAAAACTGTTTTTT
CDR3aa: CASSEVLRTGTTNEKLFF

d_gene: NA
abundance: NA
v_gene: TRBV11-2
j_gene: TRBJ1-1
CDR3nt: TGTGCCAGCAGCTTAGACAGGGTTAACACTGAAGCTTTCTTT
CDR3aa: CASSLDRVNTEAFF

d_gene: NA
abundance: NA
v_gene: TRBV27
j_gene: TRBJ1-3
CDR3nt: TGTGCCAGCAGTCCCCTAGGCGACAGTAACTCTGGAAACACCATATATTTT
CDR3aa: CASSPLGDSNSGNTIYF

d_gene: NA
abundance: NA
v_gene: TRBV7-2
j_gene: TRBJ1-4
CDR3nt: TGTGCCAGCAGCTCCCGCAGGGCCTCTGGGCTTAATGAAAAACTGTTTTTT
CDR3aa: CASSSRRASGLNEKLFF

d_gene: NA
abundance: NA
v_gene: TRBV28
j_gene: TRBJ1-3
CDR3nt: TGTGCCAGCAGTTTATATCGGGTAGGGGGGGCGCAAGGAAACACCATATATTTT
CDR3aa: CASSLYRVGGAQGNTIYF

d_gene: TRBD2
abundance: NA
v_gene: TRBV3-1/TRBV3-2
j_gene: TRBJ2-1
CDR3nt: TGTGCCAGCACGGAACTAGCGGGAGACACTGAGCAGTTCTTC
CDR3aa: CASTELAGDTEQFF

d_gene: TRBD2
abundance: NA
v_gene: TRBV7-3
j_gene: TRBJ2-1
CDR3nt: TGTGCCAGCAGCTCCATCTTTACTAGCGGGAGCGACGAGCAGTTCTTC
CDR3aa: CASSSIFTSGSDEQFF

d_gene: TRBD1
abundance: NA
v_gene: TRBV28
j_gene: TRBJ1-5
CDR3nt: TGTGCCAGCAGTTCAACACCACAGGGGAATCAGCCCCAGCATTTT
CDR3aa: CASSSTPQGNQPQHF

d_gene: NA
abundance: NA
v_gene: TRBV19
j_gene: TRBJ2-7
CDR3nt: TGTGCCAGTAGTATAGATCTGTCTAGGGAGCAGTACTTC
CDR3aa: CASSIDLSREQYF

d_gene: NA
abundance: few
v_gene: TRBV27
j_gene: TRBJ1-1
CDR3nt: TGTGCCAGCAGTTTACGGAGGAACACTGAAGCTTTCTTT
CDR3aa: CASSLRRNTEAFF

d_gene: TRBD1
abundance: NA
v_gene: TRBV19
j_gene: TRBJ1-1
CDR3nt: TGTGCCAGTAGGCGGGACAGGCTGAACACTGAAGCTTTCTTT
CDR3aa: CASRRDRLNTEAFF

d_gene: TRBD2
abundance: once
v_gene: TRBV28
j_gene: TRBJ2-7
CDR3nt: TGTGCCAGCAGTCCTCCGGGACTAGCGCCCCACGAGCAGTACTTC
CDR3aa: CASSPPGLAPHEQYF